These 21 T cell receptor beta chains were sequenced from one sample in a study of cytomegalovirus exposure and HLA in healthy donors (dated by TCRdb to about 2017). To prepare the library, the immunoSEQ multiplex PCR assay was applied. A mixture of 60 forward primers for TCR Vbeta segments and 13 reverse primers for TCR Jbeta segments was used in the multiplex PCR. TCRdb retrieved this table from immuneACCESS and kept in-frame rearrangements only. Not all clones are present; in checked studies, unresolved V genes account for under half, and no reason is known for the remainder. In this sample the table shows 200,000 or so clones, 82% of which occur a single time. 0.075% to 0.1% of the sample goes to the ten largest clones. The sequenced sample consisted of PBMCs. These receptors originate from a boy aged 2 to 10 in good health and CMV-seronegative.

This sequence joins TRBV9 and TRBJ1-2, with TRBD1 matching over 10 bases. The V and J ends lost 3 bases and 4 bases, in that order; junction bases with no gene match: 6. The germline V gene encodes CDR1 SGDLS and CDR2 YYNGEE. The CDR3 consists of 15 residues. The CDR3 here is CASSADRGRAYGYTF. The CDR3 coding sequence is TGTGCCAGCAGCGCAGACAGGGGGCGCGCCTATGGCTACACCTTC.

V is TRBV4-3 and J is TRBJ2-6; D remains ambiguous. This CDR3 comprises 15 residues. Germline V gene lookup returns CDR1 LGHNA and CDR2 YSLEER. With 0 bases removed from V and 4 bases from J, the gap between germline ends came to 7 bases. CDR3 nucleotide sequence: TGCGCCAGCAGCCAAGACCTGGCAGGGGCCAACGTCCTGACTTTC. Its translation is CASSQDLAGANVLTF.

The chain couples TRBV9 to TRBJ2-2; 7 bases map to TRBD1. Per the germline V gene, CDR1 is SGDLS and CDR2 is YYNGEE. The CDR3 covers 16 residues. The V segment lost 5 bases and the J segment 0 bases; nucleotides outside the gene matches: 7. The CDR3 is CASSGRTGPNTGELFF. CDR3 DNA: TGTGCCAGCAGTGGACGGACAGGACCGAACACCGGGGAGCTGTTTTTT.

The chain has TRBV7-3 and TRBJ1-1, with 8 bases that match TRBD1. The CDR3 loop spans 15 amino acids. The junction had 6 bases not matched to a gene; V was cut back by 1 base and J by 5 bases. Germline-derived CDR1 and CDR2 are SGHTA and FQGTGA. The CDR3 loop reads CASSLMQGAQTEAFF. The CDR3, as DNA: TGTGCCAGCAGCTTAATGCAGGGGGCGCAGACTGAAGCTTTCTTT. Filled out from reference TRBV7-3 and TRBJ1-1, the complete variable domain reads GAGVSQTPSNKVTEKGKYVELRCDPISGHTALYWYRQSLGQGPEFLIYFQGTGAADDSGLPNDRFFAVRPEGSVSTLKIQRTERGDSAVYLCASSLMQGAQTEAFFGQGTRLTVV.

The chain has TRBV15 and TRBJ2-7, with D possibly TRBD1 on 5 matching bases. The CDR3 covers 13 residues. Germline loops: CDR1 LNHNV, CDR2 YYDKDF (reference sequence). Deletions cut 5 bases from V and 4 bases from J, with 12 bases between. The CDR3 loop is CATSLRGRYEQYF. The CDR3 DNA reads as TGTGCCACCAGCCTAAGGGGCAGGTACGAGCAGTACTTC.

The chain recombines TRBV30 with TRBJ1-1; D gene unclear. V lost 0 bases, J lost 8 bases, and 7 bases lay in between. The CDR3 length is 11 residues. The V gene's germline CDR1 is GTSNPN and CDR2 SVGIG (reference sequence). CDR3: CAWSVHSEAFF. The CDR3 bases are TGTGCCTGGAGTGTACACAGCGAAGCTTTCTTT.

This chain joins TRBV5-1 and TRBJ2-5; 11 positions match TRBD2. J was trimmed by 5 bases and V by 3 bases; bases with no gene match: 9. The V gene's germline CDR1 is SGHRS and CDR2 YFSETQ. The length of the CDR3 is 16 residues. CDR3 nucleotide sequence: TGCGCCAGCAGCTACGGACTAGCGGGCTATGTTGAGACCCAGTACTTC. As protein: CASSYGLAGYVETQYF. Using reference TRBV5-1 and TRBJ2-5 for the parts outside the CDR3, the full variable domain is KAGVTQTPRYLIKTRGQQVTLSCSPISGHRSVSWYQQTPGQGLQFLFEYFSETQRNKGNFPGRFSGRQFSNSRSEMNVSTLELGDSALYLCASSYGLAGYVETQYFGPGTRLLVL.

In regard to this clone: Compared with germline, one end of the junction differs, possibly owing to a read error. Other DNA sequences in this specimen translate into the identical CDR3. The V gene is TRBV13, the J gene TRBJ2-2, with 9 positions matching TRBD1. CDR1 is PRHDT, CDR2 FYEKMQ, per germline (reference sequence). The CDR3 covers 17 residues. The CDR3 coding sequence is TGTGCCAGCAGCTTTCCCGGGACAGGGACGAATACCGGGGAGCTGTTTTTT. The encoded protein is CASSFPGTGTNTGELFF.

The rearrangement uses TRBV9 and TRBJ1-1; TRBD1 agrees at 7 bases. The CDR3 contains 13 residues. Trimming cost V 4 bases and J 7 bases; bases outside gene matches: 7. CDR1 is SGDLS, CDR2 YYNGEE, per germline. The CDR3 nucleotides read TGTGCCAGCAGCTTCGCAACAGGGGATGAAGCTTTCTTT. It codes for CASSFATGDEAFF.

This clone was seen a few times. The chain links TRBV6-6 to TRBJ2-1; 7 nucleotides match TRBD1. This CDR3 region has 15 residues. The germline CDR1 and CDR2 sequences are MNHNY and SVGAGI (reference sequence). Trimming at V came to 2 bases and at J to 5 bases, leaving 6 bases not matched to a gene. CDR3 nucleotide sequence: TGTGCCAGCAGTTACCCCCAGGGGGTGAACAATGAGCAGTTCTTC. As protein: CASSYPQGVNNEQFF.

This sequence joins TRBV4-2 and TRBJ1-2, with a possible D match to TRBD1 (6 bases). Germline V gives CDR1 LGHNA, CDR2 YNFKEQ. The CDR3 loop spans 16 amino acids. Trimming cost V 4 bases and J 7 bases, with 22 bases left between them. The CDR3 DNA is TGTGCCAGCAGCCTTCTAGGGGGAGGGGCGGAAAGTGGCTACACCTTC. This sequence encodes CASSLLGGGAESGYTF.

This clone was counted a single time. V is TRBV5-6 and J is TRBJ1-1; 7 bases align to TRBD1. From germline, CDR1 is SGHDT and CDR2 YYEEEE. Trimming cost V 4 bases and J 5 bases; bases outside gene matches: 14. This CDR3 is built from 16 residues. The CDR3 reads CASSPHPLTGWTEAFF. The CDR3 DNA reads TGTGCCAGCAGCCCGCACCCTCTGACAGGGTGGACTGAAGCTTTCTTT.

The chain employs TRBV4-2 and TRBJ1-5, with 7 bases lining up with TRBD1. V trimming: 6 bases; J trimming: 5 bases; junction bases outside the gene matches: 13. The CDR3 is 16 residues long. CDR1 is LGHNA, CDR2 YNFKEQ, per germline. The CDR3 loop is CASSLLFDRVDQPQHF. The CDR3 DNA reads as TGTGCCAGCAGTCTCCTATTTGACAGGGTCGATCAGCCCCAGCATTTT.

This chain connects TRBV2 to TRBJ2-5, with unresolved D. The CDR3 extends over 14 amino acids. Between the trimmed V and J ends, which lost 8 bases and 5 bases, there was a span of 18 bases. Germline-derived CDR1 and CDR2 are SNHLY and FYNNEI. The CDR3 DNA is TGTGCCAGCGTTAAGGAGAGCAGTGGCGAGACCCAGTACTTC. It translates to CASVKESSGETQYF.

On this clone: An end of the junction does not agree with germline; a read error may underlie this. The chain employs TRBV7-9 and TRBJ1-2; perhaps TRBD1 as D (6 bases). The length of the CDR3 is 16 residues. Per germline, CDR1 SEHNR and CDR2 FQNEAQ (reference sequence). CDR3: CASSFPLPTGRDGCTF. Written as DNA, the CDR3 is TGTGCCAGCAGCTTCCCTCTCCCGACAGGCAGGGATGGCTGCACCTTC.

This rearrangement joins TRBV18 to TRBJ2-2, with 10 positions matching TRBD2. The germline gives CDR1 KGHSH, CDR2 LQKENI. The V segment lost 3 bases and the J segment 7 bases; nucleotides outside the gene matches: 17. CDR3 length: 19 residues. CDR3 residues: CASSPNPPRAGGPSGELFF. In DNA, the CDR3 is TGTGCCAGCTCACCCAACCCCCCTCGAGCGGGGGGGCCCAGCGGGGAGCTGTTTTTT.

V and J are TRBV6-5 and TRBJ1-2, with 8 bases identical to TRBD1. This CDR3 comprises 14 residues. The trim removed 0 bases at V and 6 bases at J, leaving 3 bases unmatched. Per germline, CDR1 MNHEY and CDR2 SVGAGI. The CDR3 coding sequence is TGTGCCAGCAGTTACTCGACAGGGGTAGATGGCTACACCTTC. The encoded protein is CASSYSTGVDGYTF.

This clone was found a few times. This sequence joins TRBV7-2 and TRBJ1-2; D is uncertain. Germline V gene sequence: CDR1 SGHTA, CDR2 FQGNSA. Trimming took 3 bases from V and 8 from J, leaving 10 bases between them. This CDR3 spans 12 amino acids. The chain's CDR3 is CASSLVSMGYTF. CDR3 nucleotides: TGTGCCAGCAGCTTGGTTTCTATGGGCTACACCTTC. Full variable domain (remainder filled in from reference TRBV7-2 and TRBJ1-2): GAGVSQSPSNKVTEKGKDVELRCDPISGHTALYWYRQSLGQGLEFLIYFQGNSAPDKSGLPSDRFSAERTGGSVSTLTIQRTQQEDSAVYLCASSLVSMGYTFGSGTRLTVV.

V gene TRBV18 combines with J gene TRBJ1-4; D not resolved. This CDR3 is built from 16 residues. Per the germline V gene, CDR1 is KGHSH and CDR2 is LQKENI. V lost 2 bases and J lost 3, with 13 bases in between. CDR3 protein: CASSPSGGAANEKLFF. The CDR3 DNA reads TGTGCCAGCTCACCAAGTGGAGGAGCCGCTAATGAAAAACTGTTTTTT.

The chain has TRBV7-9 and TRBJ2-5; 7 bases align to TRBD1. The CDR3 length is 16 residues. Germline V gene sequence: CDR1 SEHNR, CDR2 FQNEAQ (reference sequence). V trimming: 5 bases; J trimming: 4 bases; junction bases outside the gene matches: 13. The CDR3 DNA reads TGTGCCAGCAGCCATAGGATACAGGGGAAAGGAGAGACCCAGTACTTC. Encoded protein: CASSHRIQGKGETQYF.

The chain couples TRBV29-1 to TRBJ2-3, with D possibly being TRBD1 (5 bases). Germline loops: CDR1 SQVTM, CDR2 ANQGSEA. The CDR3 extends over 16 amino acids. V lost 4 bases to trimming and J lost 0 bases, with 17 bases between them. CDR3 nucleotides: TGCAGCGTTGTCGGTACAGGCCGCCGTAGCACAGATACGCAGTATTTT. This codes for CSVVGTGRRSTDTQYF.